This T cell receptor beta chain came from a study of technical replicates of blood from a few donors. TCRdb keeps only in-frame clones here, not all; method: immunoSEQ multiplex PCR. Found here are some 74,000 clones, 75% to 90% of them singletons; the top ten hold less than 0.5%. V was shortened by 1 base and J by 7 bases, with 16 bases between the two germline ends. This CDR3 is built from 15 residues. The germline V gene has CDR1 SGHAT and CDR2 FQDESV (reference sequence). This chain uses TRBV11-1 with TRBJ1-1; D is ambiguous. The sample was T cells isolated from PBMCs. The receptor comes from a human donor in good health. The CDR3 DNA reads TGTGCCAGCAGCTTAGAGTTAATTGCTGGGAGTGAAGCTTTCTTT. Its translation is CASSLELIAGSEAFF.